Shown below are 23 T cell receptor beta chains from a single sample sequenced in a study of T cell repertoires in cytomegalovirus infection. TCRdb passed the reads through MiXCR, listing each CDR3 protein once. The data contain around 100,000 distinct CDR3 sequences, about 25% of them singletons. What was sequenced was CD8+ T cells from PBMCs. All receptors derive from a human donor in good health (CMV status not recorded). Some clones in this sample may be carry-over from other donors' samples.

This sequence joins TRBV7-9 and TRBJ1-5; a possible D gene is TRBD1 (5 bases). V lost 5 bases and J lost 11, with 13 bases in between. Germline CDR1 reads SEHNR; CDR2 reads FQNEAQ (reference sequence). The CDR3 loop spans 12 amino acids. CDR3 region: CASSLGTMTQHF. CDR3 nucleotide sequence: TGTGCCAGCAGCCTAGGGACGATGACCCAGCATTTT.

This clonotype was seen at least ten times. The chain couples TRBV11-1 to TRBJ2-7; weak D call: TRBD1 (6 bases). CDR3 length: 12 residues. Trimming cost V 10 bases and J 0 bases, with 10 bases left between them. The germline gives CDR1 SGHAT, CDR2 FQDESV (reference sequence). CDR3 sequence (DNA): TGTGCCACCGAGGGGGTCTCCTACGAGCAGTACTTC. Its protein is CATEGVSYEQYF.

This clonotype was observed a handful of times. The V and J genes are TRBV14 and TRBJ1-1, with TRBD1 as a possible D gene (5 bases). Germline V gene data show CDR1 as SGHDN and CDR2 as FVKESK. The CDR3 consists of 13 residues. Trimming stripped 3 bases from V and 3 bases from J, with 8 bases between. CDR3 amino acids: CASSQGRDTEAFF. The CDR3 DNA is TGTGCCAGCAGCCAGGGCAGGGACACTGAAGCTTTCTTT.

This clonotype was seen more than once but under ten times. The CDR3 region is CASSSTSDRGGDTQYF. CDR3 sequence (DNA): TGTGCCAGCAGTTCCACCTCGGACAGGGGCGGAGATACGCAGTATTTT. The rearrangement joins TRBV12-3 or TRBV12-4 to TRBJ2-3; 9 bases match TRBD1. J lost 5 bases, V lost 4 bases, and 10 bases had no gene match. The CDR3 contains 16 residues.

The J gene is TRBJ1-1, the V gene TRBV20-1, with TRBD1 as a possible D gene (6 bases). The V and J ends lost 0 bases and 3 bases respectively, with 20 bases between them. This CDR3 is built from 17 residues. Germline V CDR1 and CDR2: DFQATT, SNEGSKA (reference sequence). The CDR3 reads CSARDQGRAHADTEAFF. As DNA, the CDR3 is TGCAGTGCTAGAGATCAGGGGCGGGCCCACGCGGACACTGAAGCTTTCTTT.

In its sample, this clonotype was seen many times. The V call is TRBV7-2, the J call TRBJ2-7; TRBD1 is a possible D gene (5 bases). The CDR3 covers 12 residues. Germline V lookup: CDR1 SGHTA, CDR2 FQGNSA. The germline V and J ends were trimmed by 6 bases and 5 bases, with 11 bases remaining between them. CDR3 residues: CASRGLGDEQYF. The CDR3, as DNA: TGTGCCAGCAGGGGGCTAGGGGACGAGCAGTACTTC. The full variable domain, in which reference TRBV7-2 and TRBJ2-7 provide the parts outside the CDR3, is GAGVSQSPSNKVTEKGKDVELRCDPISGHTALYWYRQSLGQGLEFLIYFQGNSAPDKSGLPSDRFSAERTGGSVSTLTIQRTQQEDSAVYLCASRGLGDEQYFGPGTRLTVT.

In its sample, this clonotype was seen many times. V gene TRBV2 combines with J gene TRBJ2-1; TRBD2 might be the D (5 bases). The CDR3 is made up of 18 amino acids. V lost 3 bases and J lost 9, with 27 bases in between. Germline V gene data show CDR1 as SNHLY and CDR2 as FYNNEI. The CDR3 bases are TGTGCCAGCAGTGAGACCCCCCCTGGACTGCGCTGGGTGGGTGAGCAGTTCTTC. Residues: CASSETPPGLRWVGEQFF.

Remarks on this clonotype: A junction end diverges from the germline sequence, so it may reflect a read error. V is TRBV5-4 and J is TRBJ2-7; 13 positions agree with TRBD2. From germline, CDR1 is SGHNT and CDR2 YYREEE (reference sequence). This CDR3 spans 13 amino acids. CDR3 DNA: TGTGCCAGCCCTCGAAGGACTAGCGGGAGAGGGGTCTTC. Translating it yields CASPRRTSGRGVF.

The rearrangement joins TRBV28 to TRBJ1-1, with D perhaps TRBD1 (6 bases). V lost 7 bases to trimming and J lost 4 bases, with 7 bases between them. Germline CDR1 MDHEN, CDR2 SYDVKM. The CDR3 covers 11 residues. CDR3 loop: CASIRGTEAFF. DNA for the CDR3: TGTGCCAGCATCAGGGGCACTGAAGCTTTCTTT.

The table lists this clonotype with many counts. This chain links TRBV28 with TRBJ2-1, with a possible D match to TRBD1 (6 bases). The V and J ends lost 6 bases and 8 bases respectively, with 23 bases between them. Per the germline V gene, CDR1 is MDHEN and CDR2 is SYDVKM. This CDR3 contains 16 residues. The CDR3 DNA reads TGTGCCAGCAGCAACCTCCCCCGGGACATCCGCGATGAGCAGTTCTTC. Amino acids: CASSNLPRDIRDEQFF.

This chain uses TRBV20-1 with TRBJ2-7; 7 bases match TRBD2. Germline CDR1 and CDR2: DFQATT and SNEGSKA (reference sequence). V lost 1 base and J lost 4; bases outside the gene matches: 13. CDR3 length equals 16 residues. The CDR3 loop is CSARGGKGGRGYEQYF. Here the CDR3 DNA reads TGCAGTGCTAGAGGGGGTAAGGGAGGGAGAGGTTACGAGCAGTACTTC.

The gene calls are TRBV20-1 and TRBJ2-5, with D possibly TRBD1 on 5 matching bases. Germline assignment: CDR1 DFQATT and CDR2 SNEGSKA (reference sequence). V dropped 2 bases and J dropped 4 bases, with 17 bases sitting between them. The CDR3 is 15 amino acids. CDR3 nucleotides: TGCAGTGCTAGAAGCGAGGTAGGGGCAGCAGAGACCCAGTACTTC. Translating it yields CSARSEVGAAETQYF.

This clonotype was observed many times. This sequence joins TRBV27 and TRBJ1-2, with TRBD1 matching over 9 bases. The ends lost 7 bases at V and 4 bases at J; junction bases unmatched: 7. Per the germline V gene, CDR1 is MNHEY and CDR2 is SMNVEV (reference sequence). This CDR3 contains 14 residues. CDR3 amino acids: CASTPTGGFYGYTF. The CDR3, as DNA: TGTGCCAGCACCCCGACAGGGGGATTCTATGGCTACACCTTC.

The chain recombines TRBV7-2 with TRBJ2-1; TRBD2 matches at 8 bases. This CDR3 is 14 amino acids long. Unmatched junction bases numbered 4, after V lost 1 base and J lost 8 bases. CDR1 SGHTA and CDR2 FQGNSA come from the germline V gene. CDR3 bases: TGTGCCAGCAGCTTAGACCGGGGGGGCGATGAGCAGTTCTTC. Amino acids: CASSLDRGGDEQFF.

V and J are TRBV28 and TRBJ2-1; a weak D match, TRBD1 (8 bases). Germline assignment: CDR1 MDHEN and CDR2 SYDVKM. V lost 5 bases to trimming and J lost 2 bases, with 25 bases between them. This CDR3 has 19 amino acids. The CDR3 sequence is CASSPLGGFGTGPYNEQFF. The CDR3 coding sequence is TGTGCCAGCAGTCCCTTGGGGGGGTTCGGGACAGGCCCCTACAATGAGCAGTTCTTC.

The V and J genes are TRBV29-1 and TRBJ2-5; D is perhaps TRBD1 or TRBD2 (5 bases each). V was cut by 4 bases and J by 5 bases, with 8 bases left in between. Germline CDR1 and CDR2: SQVTM and ANQGSEA. This CDR3 is 11 amino acids long. The CDR3 is CSVGGGETQYF. The CDR3 DNA reads TGCAGCGTTGGTGGGGGTGAGACCCAGTACTTC.

This clonotype was observed a few times. The chain couples TRBV2 to TRBJ2-4, with unresolved D. CDR1 and CDR2 (germline): SNHLY, FYNNEI. This CDR3 is built from 16 residues. Trimming removed 0 bases at V and 2 bases at J, with 11 bases between. The CDR3 DNA is TGTGCCAGCAGTGAAGCGCTTCAAACGACCAAAAACATTCAGTACTTC. Amino acid sequence: CASSEALQTTKNIQYF.

This clonotype showed up many times. The genes are TRBV11-2 and TRBJ1-4; D unresolved. CDR3 length: 12 amino acids. Germline loops: CDR1 SGHAT, CDR2 FQNNGV. V lost 5 bases, J lost 13 bases, and 14 bases lay in between. The CDR3 DNA sequence: TGTGCCAGCAGCCGATCTCGTGATCTACTGTTTTTT. Residues: CASSRSRDLLFF. The full variable domain, with the rest looked up from reference TRBV11-2 and TRBJ1-4, is EAGVAQSPRYKIIEKRQSVAFWCNPISGHATLYWYQQILGQGPKLLIQFQNNGVVDDSQLPKDRFSAERLKGVDSTLKIQPAKLEDSAVYLCASSRSRDLLFFGSGTQLSVL.

The chain is built from TRBV15 and TRBJ1-1, with D uncertain. The CDR3 covers 15 residues. CDR1 and CDR2 from the germline V gene are LNHNV and YYDKDF (reference sequence). V gave up 5 bases and J gave up 4 bases, with 17 bases separating them. The CDR3: CATSPRGQPGTEAFF. DNA of the CDR3: TGTGCCACCAGCCCCCGCGGGCAGCCGGGCACTGAAGCTTTCTTT.

This clonotype was recorded at least ten times. The rearrangement links TRBV4-2 to TRBJ2-7; perhaps TRBD2 as D (5 bases). Germline loops: CDR1 LGHNA, CDR2 YNFKEQ. The CDR3 totals 14 residues. The germline V and J ends were trimmed by 1 base and 3 bases, with 10 bases remaining between them. The CDR3 DNA is TGTGCCAGCAGCCAAGTAACAGCGGACTACGAGCAGTACTTC. It specifies CASSQVTADYEQYF.

There are many counts of this clonotype. This chain connects TRBV7-9 to TRBJ2-1; D unclear. Germline CDR1 is SEHNR and CDR2 is FQNEAQ (reference sequence). The CDR3 is made up of 13 amino acids. Trimming shortened V by 1 base and J by 8 bases, and 9 bases separated the two germline ends. CDR3 bases: TGTGCCAGCAGCTTAGTTACGGGCGATGAGCAGTTCTTC. It encodes CASSLVTGDEQFF.

This clonotype was recorded at least ten times. The chain combines TRBV9 with TRBJ1-5, with 7 nucleotides matching TRBD1. Germline loops: CDR1 SGDLS, CDR2 YYNGEE. Unmatched junction bases numbered 5, after V lost 4 bases and J lost 1 base. The CDR3 extends over 15 amino acids. CDR3 sequence: CASSPQGKSNQPQHF. CDR3 coding DNA: TGTGCCAGCAGCCCACAGGGGAAGAGCAATCAGCCCCAGCATTTT.

The chain joins TRBV5-6 to TRBJ2-3, with TRBD2 identical over 11 bases. Germline V CDR1 and CDR2: SGHDT, YYEEEE. Trimming took 4 bases from V and 0 from J; bases not matched to a gene: 13. This CDR3 spans 19 amino acids. CDR3 in amino acids: CASSATGTSGPISTDTQYF. In DNA, the CDR3 is TGTGCCAGCAGCGCGACCGGGACTAGCGGCCCCATTAGCACAGATACGCAGTATTTT. Supplemented by reference TRBV5-6 and TRBJ2-3, the full variable domain reads DAGVTQSPTHLIKTRGQQVTLRCSPKSGHDTVSWYQQALGQGPQFIFQYYEEEERQRGNFPDRFSGHQFPNYSSELNVNALLLGDSALYLCASSATGTSGPISTDTQYFGPGTRLTVL.